Below, 28 T cell receptor beta chains from the same sample are listed, as sequenced in a study of cytomegalovirus exposure and HLA in healthy donors. Use of 60 Vbeta and 13 Jbeta primers characterized the PCR. Generated by immunoSEQ multiplex PCR, the TCRdb table keeps only in-frame clones and is missing some. The sample yields some 200,000 clones, 70% to 85% seen once. Sequenced material: PBMCs. The receptors derive from a girl aged 2 to 10 in good health and CMV-seronegative.

The chain joins TRBV19 to TRBJ1-2, with D uncertain. This CDR3 is 14 amino acids long. Deletions cut 1 base from V and 4 bases from J, with 10 bases between. Germline loops: CDR1 LNHDA, CDR2 SQIVND (reference sequence). This CDR3 reads CASSIVVDSYGYTF. DNA of the CDR3: TGTGCCAGTAGTATAGTAGTAGACTCCTATGGCTACACCTTC.

The CDR3, as DNA: TGCGCCAGCAGCTTCATTACACAGGGTTACGAGCAGTACTTC. This sequence encodes CASSFITQGYEQYF. The chain uses TRBV5-1 and TRBJ2-7; D perhaps matches TRBD1 (6 bases). The CDR3 has 14 amino acids. V lost 2 bases to trimming and J lost 4 bases, with 13 bases between them. The V gene's germline CDR1 is SGHRS and CDR2 YFSETQ.

This chain uses TRBV2 with TRBJ2-1; the match to TRBD2 covers 10 bases. Trimming took 3 bases from V and 3 from J; bases not matched to a gene: 8. CDR1 is SNHLY and CDR2 is FYNNEI in the germline V gene. The CDR3 runs 17 residues. In DNA form, the CDR3 reads TGTGCCAGCAGTGATACGGCTAGCGGGGGTTACTACAATGAGCAGTTCTTC. Translating gives CASSDTASGGYYNEQFF.

The chain links TRBV6-1 to TRBJ2-1, with TRBD2 matching 7 bases. Germline CDR1 and CDR2: MNHNS and SASEGT. J was trimmed by 7 bases and V by 5 bases; bases with no gene match: 8. The CDR3 runs 14 residues. The DNA for the CDR3 is TGTGCCAGCAGTATCCAGCGGGATAGAAATGAGCAGTTCTTC. Translation: CASSIQRDRNEQFF.

This clone was seen just once. The chain combines TRBV6-1 with TRBJ1-2, with D hard to call. Germline loops: CDR1 MNHNS, CDR2 SASEGT. The V end was cut by 8 bases, the J end by 6 bases, with 16 bases between. This CDR3 is 13 amino acids long. CDR3 coding DNA: TGTGCCAGCCTAAGATTCGGGGAGGATGGCTACACCTTC. Protein product: CASLRFGEDGYTF.

There are a few counts of this clone. The chain has TRBV11-3 and TRBJ2-7, with D perhaps matching TRBD1 (5 bases). This CDR3 comprises 13 residues. Trimming cost V 3 bases and J 3 bases, with 9 bases left between them. The germline gives CDR1 SGHNT, CDR2 YENEEA. This CDR3 reads CASSFGQGYEQYF. CDR3 nucleotides: TGTGCCAGCAGCTTTGGGCAGGGCTACGAGCAGTACTTC.

Only one count was recorded for this clone. The chain combines TRBV5-1 with TRBJ1-6, with D uncertain. The CDR3 runs to 14 residues. Germline V gene sequence: CDR1 SGHRS, CDR2 YFSETQ. Trimming shortened V by 5 bases and J by 8 bases, and 14 bases separated the two germline ends. CDR3 coding DNA: TGCGCCAGCAGTATCACGGTCCTAGATTCACCCCTCCACTTT. It specifies CASSITVLDSPLHF. Full variable domain (outside the CDR3, taken from reference TRBV5-1 and TRBJ1-6): KAGVTQTPRYLIKTRGQQVTLSCSPISGHRSVSWYQQTPGQGLQFLFEYFSETQRNKGNFPGRFSGRQFSNSRSEMNVSTLELGDSALYLCASSITVLDSPLHFGNGTRLTVT.

Regarding this clone: A read error may account for a junction end that differs from germline. J is TRBJ1-1 and V is TRBV15; TRBD1 might be the D (6 bases). Germline V gives CDR1 LNHNV, CDR2 YYDKDF (reference sequence). The CDR3 consists of 16 residues. The CDR3 sequence: CATSRGLDTGNTGAFF. For the CDR3, the DNA is TGTGCCACCAGCAGAGGGCTTGACACAGGGAACACTGGAGCTTTCTTT.

This chain links TRBV30 with TRBJ2-1; TRBD2 matches 7 bases. The CDR3 covers 13 residues. Looked up from germline, CDR1 is GTSNPN and CDR2 is SVGIG (reference sequence). V lost 0 bases to trimming and J lost 9 bases; unmatched junction nucleotides: 5. Here the CDR3 reads CAWSVLRLAEQFF. The CDR3 region has the DNA TGTGCCTGGAGTGTACTTAGACTAGCTGAGCAGTTCTTC.

There are a few counts of this clone. The gene calls are TRBV19 and TRBJ1-2; D ambiguous. This CDR3 contains 13 residues. Germline CDR1 LNHDA, CDR2 SQIVND (reference sequence). V was trimmed by 4 bases and J by 4 bases, leaving 10 bases between them. The CDR3 bases are TGTGCCAGTAGTAGCACAGCTCTCTATGGCTACACCTTC. It encodes CASSSTALYGYTF.

The chain uses TRBV5-1 and TRBJ2-2; maybe TRBD1 (5 bases). The CDR3 consists of 16 residues. The V gene's germline CDR1 is SGHRS and CDR2 YFSETQ. Trimming pared 1 base from V and 4 bases from J, leaving 14 bases between. CDR3 sequence (DNA): TGCGCCAGCAGCTTGCTTGCCACAGGCGGCACCGGGGAGCTGTTTTTT. Amino acid sequence: CASSLLATGGTGELFF. The full variable domain, completed using reference TRBV5-1 and TRBJ2-2, is KAGVTQTPRYLIKTRGQQVTLSCSPISGHRSVSWYQQTPGQGLQFLFEYFSETQRNKGNFPGRFSGRQFSNSRSEMNVSTLELGDSALYLCASSLLATGGTGELFFGEGSRLTVL.

This clone was seen just once. The chain carries TRBV12-1 and TRBJ2-2; TRBD1, the D gene given by the table, was not confirmed from the DNA. TRBV12-1 is listed as a pseudogene. This CDR3 is 16 amino acids long. CDR3: CASSPRTGVNTGELFF. CDR3 nucleotides: TGTGCCAGCAGCCCCCGGACAGGGGTCAACACCGGGGAGCTGTTTTTT.

The chain joins TRBV6-1 to TRBJ1-2; 8 bases are shared with TRBD1. Unmatched junction bases numbered 11, after V lost 1 base and J lost 13 bases. Per germline, CDR1 MNHNS and CDR2 SASEGT. The CDR3 covers 14 residues. This chain's CDR3 is CASSEGTGTPSITF. The CDR3 nucleotides are TGTGCCAGCAGTGAAGGGACAGGGACTCCCTCTATCACCTTC.

The genes are TRBV29-1 and TRBJ1-2; D is perhaps TRBD1 (5 bases). The CDR3 spans 13 residues. Germline-derived CDR1 and CDR2 are SQVTM and ANQGSEA. V was trimmed by 4 bases and J by 5 bases, leaving 14 bases between them. The DNA of the CDR3 is TGCAGCGTTGCAGGGACGGGAGGGTATGGCTACACCTTC. Protein sequence: CSVAGTGGYGYTF.

The genes are TRBV6-5 and TRBJ2-7; no definite D call. Germline V gives CDR1 MNHEY, CDR2 SVGAGI. V was shortened by 4 bases and J by 0 bases, with 10 bases between the two germline ends. The CDR3 loop spans 14 amino acids. The CDR3 sequence is CASSLQSDSYEQYF. In nucleotides, the CDR3 is TGTGCCAGCAGTTTACAGTCAGACTCCTACGAGCAGTACTTC.

The DNA for the CDR3 is TGTGCCAGCAGCGTAGGACAGGGCCACCGAGGCCTCCACTTT. Its translation is CASSVGQGHRGLHF. The V and J genes are TRBV9 and TRBJ1-6, with 7 bases that match TRBD1. This CDR3 has 14 amino acids. The germline V gene has CDR1 SGDLS and CDR2 YYNGEE. V gave up 0 bases and J gave up 15 bases; unmatched junction bases: 9.

V gene TRBV6-5 combines with J gene TRBJ1-1; 8 bases fit TRBD1. V dropped 5 bases and J dropped 4; count of bases not matched to a gene: 3. The germline CDR1 and CDR2 sequences are MNHEY and SVGAGI. This CDR3 comprises 13 residues. CDR3 in amino acids: CASSDRGSTEAFF. In nucleotides, the CDR3 is TGTGCCAGCAGTGACAGGGGTAGCACTGAAGCTTTCTTT.

The V and J genes are TRBV9 and TRBJ2-3, with 7 bases lining up with TRBD2. This CDR3 contains 15 residues. The ends lost 3 bases at V and 1 base at J; junction bases unmatched: 5. Per the germline V gene, CDR1 is SGDLS and CDR2 is YYNGEE. The CDR3 loop reads CASSARGGGTDTQYF. DNA for the CDR3: TGTGCCAGCAGCGCCCGTGGGGGGGGCACAGATACGCAGTATTTT.

The chain couples TRBV4-1 to TRBJ2-3; D gene unclear. V was pared by 2 bases and J by 0 bases, with 3 bases between. Germline V gene data show CDR1 as MGHRA and CDR2 as YSYEKL. The CDR3 length is 13 residues. In DNA, the CDR3 is TGCGCCAGCAGCCAACAGAGCACAGATACGCAGTATTTT. Translation gives CASSQQSTDTQYF.

Details on this clone: The same CDR3 arises from other DNA sequences in this sample as well. This rearrangement joins TRBV5-1 to TRBJ2-7, with D tentatively TRBD2 (6 bases). Between the trimmed V and J ends, which lost 3 bases and 0 bases, there was a span of 7 bases. CDR1 and CDR2 (germline): SGHRS, YFSETQ. CDR3 length: 13 residues. CDR3 amino acids: CASSWDSSYEQYF. DNA for the CDR3: TGCGCCAGCAGCTGGGACTCCTCCTACGAGCAGTACTTC.

This chain joins TRBV19 and TRBJ2-7; 14 bases line up with TRBD2. This CDR3 region has 17 residues. Per germline, CDR1 LNHDA and CDR2 SQIVND (reference sequence). The trim removed 2 bases at V and 0 bases at J, leaving 3 bases unmatched. CDR3 bases: TGTGCCAGTAGTATACGACTAGCGGGAGGGCCCTCCTACGAGCAGTACTTC. Translating gives CASSIRLAGGPSYEQYF.

This clone was counted between two and nine times. The chain combines TRBV5-1 with TRBJ1-1; 7 positions match TRBD1. Unmatched junction bases numbered 6, after V lost 0 bases and J lost 7 bases. The CDR3 covers 14 residues. In germline, CDR1 is SGHRS, CDR2 YFSETQ. In nucleotides, the CDR3 is TGCGCCAGCAGCTTGGCGCCCGACAGGGATGAAGCTTTCTTT. This translates into CASSLAPDRDEAFF.

This rearrangement joins TRBV13 to TRBJ1-1; no firm D call. The V end was cut by 4 bases, the J end by 1 base, with 10 bases between. The CDR3 has 14 amino acids. The germline gives CDR1 PRHDT, CDR2 FYEKMQ (reference sequence). CDR3 bases: TGTGCCAGCAGCTCGAAGGAGGGGAACACTGAAGCTTTCTTT. Its translation: CASSSKEGNTEAFF. Filled out from reference TRBV13 and TRBJ1-1, the complete variable domain reads AAGVIQSPRHLIKEKRETATLKCYPIPRHDTVYWYQQGPGQDPQFLISFYEKMQSDKGSIPDRFSAQQFSDYHSELNMSSLELGDSALYFCASSSKEGNTEAFFGQGTRLTVV.

CDR3: CATSRDTKLGETQYF. The DNA of the CDR3 is TGTGCCACCAGCAGAGATACGAAGCTCGGAGAGACCCAGTACTTC. This chain connects TRBV15 to TRBJ2-5; D gene ambiguous. This CDR3 has 15 residues. In germline, CDR1 is LNHNV, CDR2 YYDKDF (reference sequence). The ends were cut back, 0 bases at V and 4 bases at J, with 12 bases in the middle.

The V gene is TRBV6-6, the J gene TRBJ2-3; 9 bases agree with TRBD2. This CDR3 is 16 amino acids long. V dropped 2 bases and J dropped 1; count of bases not matched to a gene: 4. Per germline, CDR1 MNHNY and CDR2 SVGAGI (reference sequence). The CDR3 loop reads CASSYKGLAGTDTQYF. CDR3 coding DNA: TGTGCCAGCAGTTACAAGGGACTAGCAGGCACAGATACGCAGTATTTT.

The chain links TRBV6-4 to TRBJ2-1; tentative D call: TRBD2 (5 bases). The CDR3 has 14 amino acids. V gave up 6 bases and J gave up 0 bases, with 9 bases separating them. Germline-derived CDR1 and CDR2 are MRHNA and SNTAGT. CDR3 residues: CASSREYSYNEQFF. As DNA, the CDR3 is TGTGCCAGCAGCCGGGAATACTCCTACAATGAGCAGTTCTTC.

This chain joins TRBV5-6 and TRBJ2-5; 8 bases line up with TRBD1. The V and J ends lost 4 bases and 5 bases, in that order; junction bases with no gene match: 4. Germline CDR1 reads SGHDT; CDR2 reads YYEEEE. There are 13 residues in the CDR3. The CDR3, as DNA: TGTGCCAGCAGCGCGGACAGGGAGGAGACCCAGTACTTC. Protein product: CASSADREETQYF.

This chain connects TRBV11-2 to TRBJ2-5; TRBD1 matches 8 bases. This CDR3 region has 16 residues. Trimming took 5 bases from V and 4 from J; bases not matched to a gene: 12. CDR1 is SGHAT, CDR2 FQNNGV, per germline. CDR3 in amino acids: CASSPSQGAQLETQYF. Here the CDR3 DNA reads TGTGCCAGCAGCCCGTCTCAGGGGGCGCAATTAGAGACCCAGTACTTC.